The clone carrying this T cell receptor (beta chain) occurred many times. A single record per CDR3 protein comes from TCRdb applying MiXCR to the 5' RACE reads. The sample carries about 920,000 distinct CDR3 sequences, more than 9% recorded once. These data originate in a study of identical twins. The sample was also linked to a second study, of yellow fever vaccine responses in identical twins.

The specimen was PBMCs. The sequence was collected from a woman younger than 30 in good health.

CDR3 residues: CASAAKVEQFF. DNA of the CDR3: TGTGCCAGCGCAGCTAAGGTGGAGCAGTTCTTC. The rearrangement uses TRBV7-8 and TRBJ2-1; no firm D call. V dropped 8 bases and J dropped 10 bases, with 12 bases sitting between them. Germline V CDR1 and CDR2: SGHVS, FQNEAQ. The CDR3 runs to 11 residues.